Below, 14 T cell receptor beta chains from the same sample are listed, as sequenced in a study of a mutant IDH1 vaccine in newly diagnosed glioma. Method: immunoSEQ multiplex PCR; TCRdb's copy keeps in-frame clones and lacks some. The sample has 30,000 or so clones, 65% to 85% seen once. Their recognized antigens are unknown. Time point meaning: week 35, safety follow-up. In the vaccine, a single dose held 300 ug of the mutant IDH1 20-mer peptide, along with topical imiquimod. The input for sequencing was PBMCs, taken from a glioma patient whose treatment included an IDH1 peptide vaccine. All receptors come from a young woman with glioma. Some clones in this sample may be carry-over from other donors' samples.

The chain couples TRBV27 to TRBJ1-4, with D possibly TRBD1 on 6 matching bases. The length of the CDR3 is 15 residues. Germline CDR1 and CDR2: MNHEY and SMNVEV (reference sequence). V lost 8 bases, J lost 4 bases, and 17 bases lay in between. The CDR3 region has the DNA TGTGCCAGCCGGGACGGGGGGCACCGTAATGAAAAACTGTTTTTT. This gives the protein CASRDGGHRNEKLFF.

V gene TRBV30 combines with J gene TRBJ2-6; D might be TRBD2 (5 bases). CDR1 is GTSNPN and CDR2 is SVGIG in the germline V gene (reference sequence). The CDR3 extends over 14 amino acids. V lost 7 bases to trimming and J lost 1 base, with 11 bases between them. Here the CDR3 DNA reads TGTGCCTACCGCGGGTGGTCTGGGGCCAACGTCCTGACTTTC. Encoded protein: CAYRGWSGANVLTF.

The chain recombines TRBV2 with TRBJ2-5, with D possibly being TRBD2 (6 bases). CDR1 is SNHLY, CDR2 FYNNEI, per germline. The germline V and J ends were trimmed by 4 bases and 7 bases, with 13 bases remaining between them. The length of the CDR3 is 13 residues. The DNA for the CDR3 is TGTGCCAGCAGTGGTACCGCCGGGGGGACCCAGTACTTC. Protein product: CASSGTAGGTQYF.

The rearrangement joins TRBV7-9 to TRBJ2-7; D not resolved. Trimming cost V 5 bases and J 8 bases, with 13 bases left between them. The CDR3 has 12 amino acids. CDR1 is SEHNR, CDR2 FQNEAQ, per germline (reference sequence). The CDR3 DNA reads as TGTGCCAGCAGCCAAAGTGGGGATCAGCAGTACTTC. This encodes CASSQSGDQQYF. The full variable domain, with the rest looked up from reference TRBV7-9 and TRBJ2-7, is DTGVSQNPRHKITKRGQNVTFRCDPISEHNRLYWYRQTLGQGPEFLTYFQNEAQLEKSRLLSDRFSAERPKGSFSTLEIQRTEQGDSAMYLCASSQSGDQQYFGPGTRLTVT.

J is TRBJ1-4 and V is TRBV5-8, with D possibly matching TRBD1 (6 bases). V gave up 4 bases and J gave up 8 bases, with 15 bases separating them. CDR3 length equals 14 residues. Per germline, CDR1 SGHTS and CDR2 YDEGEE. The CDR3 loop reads CASSRTGLEEKLFF. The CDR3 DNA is TGTGCCAGCAGCCGTACAGGGTTGGAAGAAAAACTGTTTTTT.

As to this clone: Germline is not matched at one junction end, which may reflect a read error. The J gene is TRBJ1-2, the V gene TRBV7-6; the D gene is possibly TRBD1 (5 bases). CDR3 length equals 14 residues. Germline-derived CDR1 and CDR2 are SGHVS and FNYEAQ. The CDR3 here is CASSPGTDTRSFFF. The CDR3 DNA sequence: TGTGCCAGCAGCCCCGGGACCGATACCAGATCTTTCTTTTTC.

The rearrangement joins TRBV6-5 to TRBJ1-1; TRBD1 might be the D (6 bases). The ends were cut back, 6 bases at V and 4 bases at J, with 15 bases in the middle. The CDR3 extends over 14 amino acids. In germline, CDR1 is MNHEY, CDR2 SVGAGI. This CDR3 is CASSFRTDGTEAFF. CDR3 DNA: TGTGCCAGCAGCTTCCGGACAGACGGCACTGAAGCTTTCTTT.

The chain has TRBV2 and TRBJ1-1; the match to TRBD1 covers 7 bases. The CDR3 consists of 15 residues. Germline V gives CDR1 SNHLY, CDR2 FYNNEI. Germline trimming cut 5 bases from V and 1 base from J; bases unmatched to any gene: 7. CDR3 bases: TGTGCCAGCAGTCCCGGACAGGCAAGGAACACTGAAGCTTTCTTT. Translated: CASSPGQARNTEAFF.

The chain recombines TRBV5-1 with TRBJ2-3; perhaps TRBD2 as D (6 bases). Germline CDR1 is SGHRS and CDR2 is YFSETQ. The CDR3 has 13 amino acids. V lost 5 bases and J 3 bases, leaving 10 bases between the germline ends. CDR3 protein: CASREGDTDTQYF. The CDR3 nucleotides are TGCGCCAGCAGGGAGGGAGATACAGATACGCAGTATTTT.

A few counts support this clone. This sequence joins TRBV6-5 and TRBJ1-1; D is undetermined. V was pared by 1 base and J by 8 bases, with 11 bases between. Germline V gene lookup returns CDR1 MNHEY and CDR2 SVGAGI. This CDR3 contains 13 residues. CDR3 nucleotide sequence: TGTGCCAGCAGTTACTTGAGAAGAGGGGAAGCTTTCTTT. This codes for CASSYLRRGEAFF.

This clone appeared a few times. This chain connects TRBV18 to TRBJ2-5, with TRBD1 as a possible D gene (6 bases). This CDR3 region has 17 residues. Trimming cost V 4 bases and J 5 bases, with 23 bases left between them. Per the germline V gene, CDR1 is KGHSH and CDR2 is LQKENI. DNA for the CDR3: TGTGCCAGCTCACTGAATCAAGCGGCCCAGGGGCGGGAGACCCAGTACTTC. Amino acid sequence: CASSLNQAAQGRETQYF.

Here the CDR3 reads CASRRDAGTYEQYF. The CDR3 DNA follows: TGTGCCAGCCGGCGGGACGCTGGCACCTACGAGCAGTACTTC. V gene TRBV18 combines with J gene TRBJ2-7; D may be TRBD2 (6 bases). CDR1 and CDR2 from the germline V gene are KGHSH and LQKENI. The CDR3 contains 14 residues. V was cut by 8 bases and J by 2 bases, with 16 bases left in between.

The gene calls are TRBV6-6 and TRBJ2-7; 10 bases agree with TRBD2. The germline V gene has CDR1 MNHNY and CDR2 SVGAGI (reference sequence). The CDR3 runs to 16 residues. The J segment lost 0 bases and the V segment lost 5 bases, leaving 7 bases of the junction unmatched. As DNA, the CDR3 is TGTGCCAGCAGTCCGGGACTAGCGAGGATCTCCTACGAGCAGTACTTC. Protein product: CASSPGLARISYEQYF.

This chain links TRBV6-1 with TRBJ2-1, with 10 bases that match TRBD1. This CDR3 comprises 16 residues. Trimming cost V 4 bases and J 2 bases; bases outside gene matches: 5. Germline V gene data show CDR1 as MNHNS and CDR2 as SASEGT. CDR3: CASSGTGQGAYNEQFF. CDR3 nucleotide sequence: TGTGCCAGCAGTGGGACTGGACAGGGGGCCTACAATGAGCAGTTCTTC.